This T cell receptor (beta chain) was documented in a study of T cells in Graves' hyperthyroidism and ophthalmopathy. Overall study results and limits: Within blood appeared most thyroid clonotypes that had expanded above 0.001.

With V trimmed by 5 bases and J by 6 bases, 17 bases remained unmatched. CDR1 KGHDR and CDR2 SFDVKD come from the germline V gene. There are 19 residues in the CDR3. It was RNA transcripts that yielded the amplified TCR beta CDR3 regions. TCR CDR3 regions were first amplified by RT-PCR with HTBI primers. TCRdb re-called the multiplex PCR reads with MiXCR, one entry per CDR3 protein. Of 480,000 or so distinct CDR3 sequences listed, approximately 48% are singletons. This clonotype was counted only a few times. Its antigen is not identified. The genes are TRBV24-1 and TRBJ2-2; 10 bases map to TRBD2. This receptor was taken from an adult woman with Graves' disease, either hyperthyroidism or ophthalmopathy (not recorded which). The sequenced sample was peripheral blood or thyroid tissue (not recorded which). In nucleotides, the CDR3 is TGTGCCACCAGTGCCTTTTCTAGCGGGAGTTTATTGACCGCCGGGGAGCTGTTTTTT. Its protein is CATSAFSSGSLLTAGELFF.